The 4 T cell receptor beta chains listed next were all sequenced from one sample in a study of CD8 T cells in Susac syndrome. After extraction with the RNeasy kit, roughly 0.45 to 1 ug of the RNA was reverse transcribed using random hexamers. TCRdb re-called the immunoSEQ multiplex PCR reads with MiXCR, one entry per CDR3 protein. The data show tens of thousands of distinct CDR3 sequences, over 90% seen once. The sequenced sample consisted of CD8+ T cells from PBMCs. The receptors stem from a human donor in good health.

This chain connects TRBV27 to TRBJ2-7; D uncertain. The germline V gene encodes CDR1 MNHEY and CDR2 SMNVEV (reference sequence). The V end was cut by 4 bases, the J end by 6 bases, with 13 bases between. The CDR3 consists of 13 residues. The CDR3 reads CASSYRLGVEQYF. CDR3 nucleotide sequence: TGTGCCAGCAGTTACCGCCTTGGGGTCGAGCAGTACTTC.

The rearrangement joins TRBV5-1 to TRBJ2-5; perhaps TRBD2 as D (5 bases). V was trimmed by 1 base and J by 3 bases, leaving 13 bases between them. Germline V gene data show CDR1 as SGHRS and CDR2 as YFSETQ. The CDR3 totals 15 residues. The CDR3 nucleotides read TGCGCCAGCAGCTTGTTCACTAGGAACAAAGAGACCCAGTACTTC. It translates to CASSLFTRNKETQYF.

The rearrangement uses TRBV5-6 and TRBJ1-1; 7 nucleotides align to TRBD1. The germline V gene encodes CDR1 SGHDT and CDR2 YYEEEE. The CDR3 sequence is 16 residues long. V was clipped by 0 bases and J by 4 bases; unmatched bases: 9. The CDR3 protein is CASSLDWPGQFTEAFF. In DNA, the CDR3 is TGTGCCAGCAGCTTGGATTGGCCGGGACAGTTCACTGAAGCTTTCTTT.

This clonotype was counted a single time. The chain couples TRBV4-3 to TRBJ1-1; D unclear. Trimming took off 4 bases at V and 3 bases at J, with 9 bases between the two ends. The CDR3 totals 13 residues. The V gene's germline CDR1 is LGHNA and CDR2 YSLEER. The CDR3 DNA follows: TGCGCCAGCAGCCCCAGTGAGGACACTGAAGCTTTCTTT. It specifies CASSPSEDTEAFF.